Listed below are T cell receptor beta chains from one sample, sequenced in a study of cytomegalovirus exposure and HLA in healthy donors. The protocol was immunoSEQ multiplex PCR, while the TCRdb copy is restricted to in-frame clones and leaves out a portion. The top ten hold about 3.7% of the sample, which has about 130,000 clones, around 92% seen once. The sample consisted of PBMCs. The receptors originated from a young man in good health and CMV-seronegative. The CDR3 runs from the conserved cysteine through the conserved F or W. Each record gives: J gene, D gene, V gene, clone size, CDR3 protein, CDR3 DNA. A D gene is named only where the DNA matches it firmly. Clone size, where shown, is once, few, many, or a class for clones that have expanded.

>TRBJ2-5|-|TRBV5-1|-
CASSSDSPRKETQYF
TGCGCCAGCAGCTCCGACAGTCCTCGGAAAGAGACCCAGTACTTC
>TRBJ2-7|-|TRBV7-8|-
CASSLAQGPSYEQYF
TGTGCCAGCAGCTTAGCCCAGGGTCCTTCCTACGAGCAGTACTTC
>TRBJ1-2|TRBD1|TRBV6-5|-
CASTRDSANYGYTF
TGTGCCAGCACCCGGGACAGCGCAAACTATGGCTACACCTTC
>TRBJ2-2|TRBD2|TRBV7-2|-
CASSLIRGGDTGELFF
TGTGCCAGCAGCTTAATCCGCGGGGGGGACACCGGGGAGCTGTTTTTT
>TRBJ1-2|-|TRBV7-8|-
CASSLRGDLPFGYTF
TGTGCCAGCAGCTTACGGGGGGACCTCCCCTTCGGCTACACCTTC
>TRBJ2-3|-|TRBV7-8|-
CASSLERGGTQYF
TGTGCCAGCAGCTTAGAGCGTGGCGGTACGCAGTATTTT
>TRBJ1-1|-|TRBV18|-
CASSRPEETEAFF
TGTGCCAGCTCACGACCGGAGGAGACTGAAGCTTTCTTT
>TRBJ2-5|-|TRBV6-5|-
CASPSWAYQETQYF
TGTGCCAGCCCATCGTGGGCGTATCAGGAGACCCAGTACTTC
>TRBJ2-2|TRBD2|TRBV7-3|-
CASSLGLVGTGELFF
TGTGCCAGCAGCTTGGGACTAGTTGGCACCGGGGAGCTGTTTTTT
>TRBJ1-1|-|TRBV10-3|-
CAISETGSDTEAFF
TGTGCCATCAGTGAGACAGGGTCTGACACTGAAGCTTTCTTT
>TRBJ1-4|TRBD1|TRBV4-3|-
CASSQAGTGYQKLFF
TGCGCCAGCAGCCAAGCCGGGACAGGGTATCAAAAACTGTTTTTT
>TRBJ2-6|-|TRBV5-1|-
CASSRTGVSGANVLTF
TGCGCCAGCAGTCGTACAGGAGTCTCTGGGGCCAACGTCCTGACTTTC
>TRBJ2-2|TRBD2|TRBV27|-
CASSSGLAGGYGELFF
TGTGCCAGCAGTTCCGGACTAGCGGGGGGGTACGGGGAGCTGTTTTTT
>TRBJ2-1|TRBD2|TRBV7-2|-
CASSGGVYNEQFF
TGTGCCAGCAGCGGGGGGGTTTACAATGAGCAGTTCTTC
>TRBJ2-7|-|TRBV7-2|-
CASSLVTGSSYEQYF
TGTGCCAGCAGCTTAGTTACGGGGAGCTCCTACGAGCAGTACTTC
>TRBJ1-1|-|TRBV12-5|few
CASGLVPLAAMNTEAFF
TGTGCTAGTGGTTTGGTACCCCTGGCGGCTATGAACACTGAAGCTTTCTTT
>TRBJ2-3|-|TRBV5-8|once
CASSPRSGFTDTQYF
TGTGCCAGCAGCCCTCGATCGGGTTTCACAGATACGCAGTATTTT
>TRBJ2-7|-|TRBV6-1|-
CASGSSYSYEQYF
TGTGCCAGCGGGAGTAGCTACTCCTACGAGCAGTACTTC
>TRBJ2-1|-|TRBV4-3|-
CASSQQDYNEQFF
TGCGCCAGCAGCCAACAGGATTACAATGAGCAGTTCTTC
>TRBJ1-1|TRBD1|TRBV7-6|-
CASSLPGQGATEAFF
TGTGCCAGCAGCTTACCGGGACAGGGGGCCACTGAAGCTTTCTTT
>TRBJ2-3|-|TRBV5-1|-
CASKGDGADTQYF
TGCGCCAGCAAAGGGGATGGAGCAGATACGCAGTATTTT
>TRBJ1-3|-|TRBV2|-
CASGRDGNTIYF
TGTGCCAGCGGGAGGGATGGAAACACCATATATTTT
>TRBJ1-4|TRBD1|TRBV9|-
CASSVGDRNEKLFF
TGTGCCAGCAGCGTAGGGGACAGGAATGAAAAACTGTTTTTT
>TRBJ1-2|-|TRBV7-2|-
CASSRRGDGVAGTF
TGTGCCAGCAGCCGCCGCGGAGACGGAGTTGCGGGAACCTTC
>TRBJ2-3|TRBD2|TRBV10-2|-
CASGTSGGTSTDTQYF
TGCGCCAGCGGGACTAGCGGGGGCACTAGCACAGATACGCAGTATTTT
>TRBJ2-5|-|TRBV10-3|-
CAIIDRSGETQYF
TGTGCCATCATTGATAGAAGTGGAGAGACCCAGTACTTC
>TRBJ2-7|-|TRBV27|-
CASSSWAGEGEQYF
TGTGCCAGCAGTTCCTGGGCGGGTGAGGGCGAGCAGTACTTC
>TRBJ1-2|-|TRBV28|few
CASSLGGYGYTF
TGTGCCAGCAGTTTGGGAGGGTATGGCTACACCTTC
>TRBJ1-2|-|TRBV27|-
CASRGSYGYTF
TGTGCCAGCAGGGGGAGTTATGGCTACACCTTC
>TRBJ2-7|TRBD1|TRBV4-2|few
CASSPGQGAGEQYF
TGTGCCAGCAGCCCCGGACAGGGGGCTGGCGAGCAGTACTTC
>TRBJ2-1|TRBD1|TRBV7-9|-
CASSQRHRGGEQFF
TGTGCCAGCAGCCAACGGCACAGGGGCGGTGAGCAGTTCTTC
>TRBJ2-1|TRBD1|TRBV9|-
CASSPGQFSYNEQFF
TGTGCCAGCAGCCCGGGACAGTTCTCCTACAATGAGCAGTTCTTC
>TRBJ1-2|-|TRBV25-1|-
CASSEHGTPANYGYTF
TGTGCCAGCAGTGAACACGGGACACCAGCTAACTATGGCTACACCTTC
>TRBJ1-6|-|TRBV7-3|-
CASSLYEHGNSPLHF
TGTGCCAGCAGCTTATACGAACACGGGAATTCACCCCTCCACTTT
>TRBJ2-7|-|TRBV6-6|-
CASSYGQSYEQYF
TGTGCCAGCAGTTACGGACAGTCCTACGAGCAGTACTTC
>TRBJ1-2|TRBD1|TRBV5-1|-
CASSSGTEGGYTF
TGCGCCAGCAGCTCCGGGACAGAAGGTGGCTACACCTTC
>TRBJ1-1|TRBD1|TRBV10-3|-
CAISETGQLIMNTEAFF
TGTGCCATCAGTGAGACGGGACAGCTTATTATGAACACTGAAGCTTTCTTT
>TRBJ1-4|TRBD1|TRBV4-1|-
CASSPEDRGEKLFF
TGCGCCAGCAGCCCGGAAGACAGGGGAGAAAAACTGTTTTTT
>TRBJ2-7|-|TRBV9|-
CASSVVGTAQLDEQYF
TGTGCCAGCAGCGTAGTGGGTACAGCCCAATTAGACGAGCAGTACTTC
>TRBJ2-7|-|TRBV28|-
CASSLVVRTSESYEQYF
TGTGCCAGCAGTTTAGTGGTTCGGACATCCGAATCCTACGAGCAGTACTTC
>TRBJ2-1|TRBD2|TRBV11-3|-
CASSGLAGPVPYNEQFF
TGTGCCAGCAGCGGGCTAGCGGGCCCTGTCCCCTACAATGAGCAGTTCTTC
>TRBJ2-3|-|TRBV6-5|-
CASSYNRGTDTQYF
TGTGCCAGCAGTTATAACAGAGGCACAGATACGCAGTATTTT
>TRBJ2-6|-|TRBV7-3|-
CASSLKSSSSGANVLTF
TGTGCCAGCAGCTTAAAGTCCTCTAGCTCTGGGGCCAACGTCCTGACTTTC
>TRBJ2-2|-|TRBV9|-
CASSVEGLWDGELFF
TGTGCCAGCAGCGTGGAGGGCCTCTGGGACGGGGAGCTGTTTTTT
>TRBJ2-7|-|TRBV6-1|-
CASSEEVAPWSPYEQYF
TGTGCCAGCAGTGAAGAGGTGGCCCCATGGAGCCCCTACGAGCAGTACTTC
>TRBJ1-1|TRBD1|TRBV7-6|few
CASSLARGSTEAFF
TGTGCCAGCAGCTTAGCCAGGGGGAGCACTGAAGCTTTCTTT
>TRBJ1-6|-|TRBV6-5|-
CASSSQFPSPLHF
TGTGCCAGCAGTTCCCAATTCCCTTCACCCCTCCACTTT
>TRBJ2-1|TRBD2|TRBV2|-
CASKPSGGTYNEQFF
TGTGCCAGCAAACCTAGCGGGGGGACCTACAATGAGCAGTTCTTC
>TRBJ1-5|-|TRBV19|-
CASTEVGQPQHF
TGTGCCAGTACCGAGGTCGGTCAGCCCCAGCATTTT
>TRBJ2-3|TRBD1|TRBV6-1|-
CASSEIGQGTDTQYF
TGTGCCAGCAGTGAAATAGGACAGGGCACAGATACGCAGTATTTT
>TRBJ1-6|-|TRBV19|few
CASSMAGLSNSPLHF
TGTGCCAGTAGTATGGCAGGGCTAAGTAATTCACCCCTCCACTTT
>TRBJ2-7|-|TRBV4-1|-
CASSQSTGNFYEQYF
TGCGCCAGCAGCCAGTCGACGGGGAACTTCTACGAGCAGTACTTC
>TRBJ1-2|-|TRBV29-1|-
CSAKGIWDGYTF
TGCAGCGCTAAGGGGATATGGGATGGCTACACCTTC
>TRBJ1-1|TRBD1|TRBV28|once
CASIRQGESTEAFF
TGTGCCAGCATAAGACAGGGGGAGTCCACTGAAGCTTTCTTT
>TRBJ1-4|-|TRBV7-9|-
CASSSVGGGLFF
TGTGCCAGCAGCTCCGTGGGGGGTGGACTGTTTTTT